The present entry profiles one TCR beta chain with its context. Its antigen target is currently unknown. The sample holds no much larger clone one base away, and base qualities are not on file. CDR1 and CDR2, looked up from the germline V gene, are MNHNS and SASEGT. From cysteine to phenylalanine, the CDR3 is 12 amino acids long. Only the CDR3 DNA stays, 36 bases, in frame from base 1. Trimming removed 9 bases from V and 0 bases from J, leaving 8 bases between the germline ends. Synovial fluid effusions were aspirated from actively inflamed joints of psoriatic arthritis patients. Memory CD8+ T cells in synovial fluid were sorted patient by patient into Tc17 (IL-17A+) cells, bulk memory cells and Tc1 (IL-17A-IFNgamma+) cells in order to compare their TCR repertoires. Psoriatic arthritis patients met the Classification of Psoriatic Arthritis Study Group (CASPAR) criteria. CD45RA-CD27+/- plus CD45RA+CD27- cells were sorted as bulk memory CD8+ T cells. A few patients with psoriatic arthritis provided sorted synovial fluid CD8+ T cell subsets that underwent TCRbeta sequencing. Before use, synovial fluid mononuclear cells were separated with Lymphoprep and cryopreserved in liquid nitrogen. Cryopreservation medium contained about 50% fetal calf serum and roughly 10% dimethyl sulfoxide.

The data derive from a study of IL-17A CD8 T cells in psoriatic arthritis synovium. Regarding the complete study: The study aimed to define the phenotype, molecular profile and function of synovial IL-17A+CD8+ T cells in psoriatic arthritis pathogenesis. Broader findings and caveats from the paper: Cells came from synovial fluid rather than synovial tissue, since no psoriatic arthritis synovial tissue samples were available. Although most synovial CD8+ subsets stayed polyclonal, some individual clones made up over 5% of the repertoire. Only three patients were covered by TCR sequencing, and this limited sample size was acknowledged by the authors.

After DNA extraction (Qiagen), TCRbeta V-D-J rearrangements were amplified in a bias-controlled manner and then sequenced at high throughput (immunoSEQ; Adaptive Biotech). The study's own analysis went as follows. The immunoSEQ Analyzer platform was used for sequence-level analysis of productive sequences. Clonality was calculated as 1 minus Pielou's evenness, with values from 0 (highly polyclonal) to 1 (monoclonal). Repertoire overlap between subsets was quantified with the Morisita index, from 0 (no similarity) to 1 (complete similarity). TCRdb provides this immuneACCESS table in a form limited to in-frame rearrangements. Some clones are lacking; in checked studies, under half of them reflect an unresolved V gene, and why the rest are absent is not known. Clonal size and the V and J genes are those of that table, whereas D and trimming came from the DNA. In this sample the table shows approximately 2,300 clones, roughly 70% of which occur a single time. Jointly, the top ten make up around 15% of the sample.

What was sequenced was memory CD8+ T cells from synovial fluid. The cell subset or site label of this sample denotes: bulk memory CD8+ T cells (CD45RA-CD27+/- and CD45RA+CD27-). In this chain, TRBV6-1 is recombined with TRBJ2-5; a confident D gene designation cannot be given. The clonotype was recovered from a human donor with psoriatic arthritis. CDR3 protein: CASIGDQETQYF. The nucleotides read TGTGCCAGTATCGGAGACCAAGAGACCCAGTACTTC.